One and the same sample provided the 3 T cell receptor beta chains below, sequenced in a study of blood T cell repertoires in COVID-19 (dated by TCRdb to between 2020 and 2021). The receptor library was made with the immunoSEQ multiplex PCR assay. The clones in this table, taken by TCRdb from immuneACCESS, are in-frame only. Not every clone is retained; where verified, under half of the shortfall comes from an unresolved V gene, and the cause of the rest is unknown. The table for this sample lists about 89,000 clones; 75% to 85% of them were counted only once. The top ten clones comprise under 25% of the sample. Source material: peripheral blood. The receptors shown here come from a woman over 75 with acute or convalescent COVID-19.

The chain has TRBV18 and TRBJ2-7, with D tentatively TRBD1 (5 bases). Germline CDR1 reads KGHSH; CDR2 reads LQKENI. V dropped 0 bases and J dropped 5 bases, with 11 bases sitting between them. CDR3 length: 14 amino acids. In DNA, the CDR3 is TGTGCCAGCTCACCACCACAAGGGGTCGACGAGCAGTACTTC. This gives the protein CASSPPQGVDEQYF.

This clone was seen a single time. The chain recombines TRBV11-1 with TRBJ1-1; TRBD1 aligns across 8 bases. This CDR3 comprises 15 residues. The germline CDR1 and CDR2 sequences are SGHAT and FQDESV (reference sequence). Trimming cost V 2 bases and J 4 bases; bases outside gene matches: 6. CDR3: CASSLRGQGATEAFF. CDR3 DNA sequence: TGTGCCAGCAGCTTAAGAGGGCAGGGGGCCACTGAAGCTTTCTTT.

V usage is TRBV19 and J usage is TRBJ1-6, with 7 bases lining up with TRBD1. The V segment lost 5 bases and the J segment 7 bases; nucleotides outside the gene matches: 5. Germline V CDR1 and CDR2: LNHDA, SQIVND (reference sequence). The CDR3 has 14 amino acids. The CDR3 spells CASSWDSLNSPLHF. DNA of the CDR3: TGTGCCAGTAGTTGGGACAGCTTAAATTCACCCCTCCACTTT.